The 30 T cell receptor beta chains in this list originate from one sample, sequenced in a study of molecular identifiers for immune sequencing clone quantification. TCRdb reprocessed the PCR reads via MiXCR and lists one record per CDR3 protein. The sample lists roughly 12,000 distinct CDR3 sequences; roughly 15% were seen once. The sample was naive CD8+ T cells from blood, with Jurkat cell RNA spiked in. Described subset: FACS-sorted CD8+CD4-CCR7+CD45RA+ naive T cells. The source is a human donor in good health. Some libraries in this study had Jurkat cell RNA spiked in.

This clonotype was counted many times. This rearrangement joins TRBV11-2 to TRBJ2-1, with D tentatively TRBD2 (7 bases). This CDR3 spans 15 amino acids. The V end lost 7 bases, the J end lost 6 bases, and 19 bases lay between the germline ends. Germline V gene lookup returns CDR1 SGHAT and CDR2 FQNNGV. The CDR3 spells CASTGGLAACNEQFF. The CDR3 DNA is TGTGCCAGCACCGGGGGGCTAGCGGCCTGCAATGAGCAGTTCTTC.

On this clonotype itself: A clone one base away is much larger, so this may be a read error. The V call is TRBV27, the J call TRBJ2-3, with D perhaps TRBD2 (5 bases). Germline CDR1 MNHEY, CDR2 SMNVEV (reference sequence). The V gene lost 2 bases and the J gene lost 2 bases, with 20 bases spanning the gap. The CDR3 runs 18 residues. The CDR3 sequence: CASSLQLSMAGVTDTQYF. DNA for the CDR3: TGTGCCAGCAGTTTACAGCTCTCCATGGCGGGCGTCACAGATACGCAGTATTTT.

This clonotype was recorded a few times. Germline and junction disagree at one end, which may indicate a read error. The chain is built from TRBV2 and TRBJ2-7; 13 bases align to TRBD2. Germline CDR1 is SNHLY and CDR2 is FYNNEI. The CDR3 has 18 residues. The CDR3 reads CASSHGLAGAPPSYGQYF. CDR3 in DNA: TGTGCCAGCAGTCATGGACTAGCGGGAGCCCCCCCCTCCTACGGGCAGTACTTC.

This clonotype was detected ten times or more. The gene calls are TRBV6-2 or TRBV6-3 and TRBJ2-2; TRBD2 aligns across 12 bases. This CDR3 is built from 15 residues. Germline loops: CDR1 MNHEY, CDR2 SVGEGT. V shed 5 bases and J 13 bases; nucleotides not matched to a gene: 11. Written as DNA, the CDR3 is TGTGCCAGCAGTGCCCTAGCGGGAGGGCCGGGTCCGCTGTTTTTT. Amino acids: CASSALAGGPGPLFF.

The sample holds many counts of this clonotype. This chain links TRBV3-1 with TRBJ2-7, with D tentatively TRBD1 (6 bases). The V and J ends lost 1 base and 4 bases respectively, with 23 bases between them. Germline assignment: CDR1 LGHDT and CDR2 YNNKEL (reference sequence). The CDR3 extends over 18 amino acids. The CDR3 spells CASSQVSLARDKWYEQYF. The CDR3 DNA reads TGTGCCAGCAGCCAAGTCTCCCTCGCCCGGGACAAGTGGTACGAGCAGTACTTC.

This clonotype came up a few times. A read error may be the cause here, since a much bigger clone is one base away. The gene calls are TRBV6-5 and TRBJ2-5; 8 bases agree with TRBD2. V shed 4 bases and J 7 bases; nucleotides not matched to a gene: 11. CDR1 MNHEY and CDR2 SVGAGI come from the germline V gene. The CDR3 consists of 15 residues. The CDR3 DNA follows: TGTGCCAGCAGTTTGCTCCGGGAGGGCCGGGGGACCCAGTACTTC. Translating it yields CASSLLREGRGTQYF.

This chain connects TRBV7-2 to TRBJ2-7, with TRBD2 identical over 9 bases. Per germline, CDR1 SGHTA and CDR2 FQGNSA. The junction had 12 bases not matched to a gene; V was cut back by 6 bases and J by 3 bases. CDR3 size: 16 residues. In DNA, the CDR3 is TGTGCCAGCAGTCAAGAGGGGACTAGCATCTTCTACGAGCAGTACTTC. It encodes CASSQEGTSIFYEQYF.

This clonotype was seen many times. The chain recombines TRBV11-3 with TRBJ2-4; the D gene is possibly TRBD1 (5 bases). The CDR3 has 17 amino acids. Germline CDR1 SGHNT, CDR2 YENEEA. The V end was cut by 1 base, the J end by 1 base, with 14 bases between. The CDR3 nucleotides are TGTGCCAGCAGCTTAGGAGGCAGGGCCTCGGCCAAAAACATTCAGTACTTC. It yields the protein CASSLGGRASAKNIQYF.

The table lists this clonotype with a few counts. J is TRBJ2-1 and V is TRBV7-8; 7 nucleotides line up with TRBD1. CDR3 size: 17 residues. The V segment lost 3 bases and the J segment 5 bases; nucleotides outside the gene matches: 13. Germline CDR1 is SGHVS and CDR2 is FQNEAQ. CDR3 coding DNA: TGTGCCAGCAGCTTCCCGTCGACAGGGTTCGGTCACAATGAGCAGTTCTTC. It specifies CASSFPSTGFGHNEQFF.

This clonotype is medium-sized in the sample. The V and J genes are TRBV6-2 or TRBV6-3 and TRBJ1-5, with D hard to call. V was cut by 0 bases and J by 2 bases, with 32 bases left in between. The CDR3 runs to 23 residues. Germline CDR1 is MNHEY and CDR2 is SVGEGT. DNA of the CDR3: TGTGCCAGCAGTTACTCGATTAACCCTTCCCATCTCGACGAGTCCATTGGCAATCAGCCCCAGCATTTT. Residues: CASSYSINPSHLDESIGNQPQHF.

Sample share makes this clonotype medium-sized. The rearrangement joins TRBV20-1 to TRBJ2-3; TRBD1 might be the D (5 bases). The ends were cut back, 3 bases at V and 5 bases at J, with 12 bases in the middle. The germline V gene encodes CDR1 DFQATT and CDR2 SNEGSKA (reference sequence). The CDR3 has 13 residues. CDR3 nucleotides: TGCAGTGCTAGCAGGGAAGTGATAGATACGCAGTATTTT. Translating gives CSASREVIDTQYF.

Notes on this clonotype: A much larger clonotype is one base distant, so this may be a read error. The V and J genes are TRBV30 and TRBJ2-2; TRBD2 matches 10 bases. Trimming removed 2 bases from V and 0 bases from J; junction bases left unmatched: 9. Germline CDR1 is GTSNPN and CDR2 is SVGIG (reference sequence). The CDR3 loop spans 18 amino acids. CDR3 sequence reads: CAWSRVTAGGPNTGELFF. In DNA, the CDR3 is TGTGCCTGGAGTAGGGTCACAGCGGGAGGGCCGAACACCGGGGAGCTGTTTTTT.

This clonotype occurred many times. The chain uses TRBV6-1 and TRBJ2-7; maybe TRBD2 (6 bases). Trimming shortened V by 4 bases and J by 0 bases, and 10 bases separated the two germline ends. Germline V gene lookup returns CDR1 MNHNS and CDR2 SASEGT. This CDR3 has 14 residues. The CDR3 DNA follows: TGTGCCAGCAGTGTTCGGGGGAACTCCTACGAGCAGTACTTC. Protein product: CASSVRGNSYEQYF.

The genes are TRBV5-4 and TRBJ2-3; TRBD1 or TRBD2 may be the D gene (5 bases each). The CDR3 sequence is 15 residues long. Germline-derived CDR1 and CDR2 are SGHNT and YYREEE (reference sequence). Trimming stripped 0 bases from V and 2 bases from J, with 10 bases between. The CDR3 bases are TGTGCCAGCAGCTTGGGTGGGGGAGACACAGATACGCAGTATTTT. Amino acids: CASSLGGGDTDTQYF. The whole variable domain, remainder taken from reference TRBV5-4 and TRBJ2-3, is ETGVTQSPTHLIKTRGQQVTLRCSSQSGHNTVSWYQQALGQGPQFIFQYYREEENGRGNFPPRFSGLQFPNYSSELNVNALELDDSALYLCASSLGGGDTDTQYFGPGTRLTVL.

This clonotype is medium-sized. The chain is built from TRBV6-5 and TRBJ2-7; no clear D. This CDR3 has 13 amino acids. Germline CDR1 reads MNHEY; CDR2 reads SVGAGI. V was cut by 2 bases and J by 6 bases, with 11 bases left in between. In DNA form, the CDR3 reads TGTGCCAGCAGTTACGGGATTTCAGGCGAGCAGTACTTC. Protein: CASSYGISGEQYF.

In its sample, this clonotype is medium-sized. The chain recombines TRBV3-1 with TRBJ2-2, with 10 bases that match TRBD1. The germline V gene has CDR1 LGHDT and CDR2 YNNKEL (reference sequence). Germline trimming cut 2 bases from V and 5 bases from J; bases unmatched to any gene: 5. The CDR3 runs to 16 residues. The CDR3 DNA is TGTGCCAGCAGCCAATCCCTGGGACAGGGGACCGGGGAGCTGTTTTTT. It is translated as CASSQSLGQGTGELFF.

This clonotype turned up a few times. Possible read error: a much larger clone is one base away. The chain has TRBV29-1 and TRBJ2-3, with 11 bases fitting TRBD2. The CDR3 sequence is 19 residues long. J lost 2 bases, V lost 6 bases, and 19 bases had no gene match. Germline values: CDR1 SQVTM, CDR2 ANQGSEA. The CDR3 reads CSVAGRWVTSGNYTDTQYF. CDR3 DNA: TGCAGCGTCGCCGGACGGTGGGTGACTAGCGGGAATTACACAGATACGCAGTATTTT.

This clonotype came up a few times. The chain has TRBV12-3 or TRBV12-4 and TRBJ1-4; a possible D gene is TRBD1 (5 bases). The V gene lost 6 bases and the J gene lost 8 bases, with 10 bases spanning the gap. The CDR3 sequence is 12 residues long. CDR3 coding DNA: TGTGCCAGCAGCCTGCGGGGCGAAAAACTGTTTTTT. Amino acids: CASSLRGEKLFF.

By share, this clonotype ranks as medium-sized. The J gene is TRBJ1-2, the V gene TRBV20-1; D is unresolved. The CDR3 covers 12 residues. Trimming took 3 bases from V and 4 from J, leaving 9 bases between them. Germline loops: CDR1 DFQATT, CDR2 SNEGSKA (reference sequence). CDR3 region: CSASGEFYGYTF. In DNA form, the CDR3 reads TGCAGTGCTAGTGGGGAATTCTATGGCTACACCTTC.

In its sample, this clonotype was seen a few times. The junction does not match germline at one end; this may be a read error. CDR3: CASNLGYTEAFF. Here the CDR3 DNA reads TGTGCCAGCAATTTAGGGTACACTGAAGCTTTCTTT. The V and J genes are TRBV12-3 or TRBV12-4 and TRBJ1-1; D not certain. This CDR3 is built from 12 residues.

Points on this clonotype: Since a much larger clone is just one base distant, this may be a read error. The J gene is TRBJ2-7, the V gene TRBV6-6; 11 bases align to TRBD1. Germline CDR1 MNHNY, CDR2 SVGAGI (reference sequence). This CDR3 contains 14 residues. V shed 6 bases, J shed 5 bases, and the junction held 6 bases outside the gene matches. The chain's CDR3 is CASRRTGGSHEQYF. The CDR3 DNA reads TGTGCCAGCAGACGGACAGGGGGCTCACACGAGCAGTACTTC.

In this sample, this clonotype turned up many times. The V and J genes are TRBV20-1 and TRBJ2-5; D possibly uses TRBD1 or TRBD2 (5 bases each). Germline CDR1 and CDR2: DFQATT and SNEGSKA (reference sequence). Between the trimmed V and J ends, which lost 1 base and 1 base, there was a span of 10 bases. This CDR3 region has 14 residues. Here the CDR3 DNA reads TGCAGTGCTAGAGTGGATGGGGGCCAAGAGACCCAGTACTTC. Its protein is CSARVDGGQETQYF.

Details on this clonotype: Possible read error: a much larger clone is one base away. This chain joins TRBV5-1 and TRBJ2-5; 10 positions match TRBD2. The CDR3 has 15 amino acids. Per the germline V gene, CDR1 is SGHRS and CDR2 is YFSETQ. CDR3 amino acids: CASSSGLAVQETQHF. The CDR3 DNA sequence: TGCGCCAGCAGCTCAGGACTAGCGGTTCAAGAGACCCAGCACTTC.

This clonotype was observed at least ten times. This chain connects TRBV27 to TRBJ2-5; 9 bases agree with TRBD1. The CDR3 has 14 residues. CDR1 and CDR2 (germline): MNHEY, SMNVEV (reference sequence). V shed 6 bases, J shed 3 bases, and the junction held 5 bases outside the gene matches. The CDR3 sequence is CASSQQGAEETQYF. CDR3 nucleotides: TGTGCCAGCAGCCAACAGGGGGCCGAAGAGACCCAGTACTTC.

V and J are TRBV6-4 and TRBJ1-2; no clear D. The germline V gene encodes CDR1 MRHNA and CDR2 SNTAGT. Trimming shortened V by 3 bases and J by 8 bases, and 16 bases separated the two germline ends. The CDR3 totals 14 residues. The CDR3: CASSESPGSWGYTF. The CDR3 nucleotides are TGTGCCAGCAGTGAGTCCCCGGGGTCATGGGGCTACACCTTC.

This clonotype is categorized as medium-sized (0.01 to 0.1%). The CDR3: CASSSRSGRFSTDTQYF. The CDR3 nucleotides are TGCGCCAGCAGCTCACGCTCGGGGCGATTTAGCACAGATACGCAGTATTTT. The chain links TRBV5-1 to TRBJ2-3; either TRBD1 or TRBD2 may supply D (5 bases each). This CDR3 is built from 17 residues. CDR1 SGHRS and CDR2 YFSETQ come from the germline V gene. Trimming took 3 bases from V and 0 from J, leaving 17 bases between them.

This clonotype was seen only a few times. This may arise from a read error, as a much more abundant clone is one base away. V usage is TRBV7-8 and J usage is TRBJ1-1, with D perhaps matching TRBD1 (6 bases). There are 15 residues in the CDR3. In germline, CDR1 is SGHVS, CDR2 FQNEAQ. The CDR3 loop is CAGSLGEGGSTEAFF. The CDR3 region has the DNA TGTGCCGGCAGCTTAGGGGAGGGGGGAAGCACTGAAGCTTTCTTT. The full variable domain, its missing parts supplied by reference TRBV7-8 and TRBJ1-1, is GAGVSQSPRYKVAKRGQDVALRCDPISGHVSLFWYQQALGQGPEFLTYFQNEAQLDKSGLPSDRFFAERPEGSVSTLKIQRTQQEDSAVYLCAGSLGEGGSTEAFFGQGTRLTVV.

As concerns this clonotype: Possible read error: a much larger clone is one base away. The J gene is TRBJ2-7, the V gene TRBV29-1, with D possibly matching TRBD2 (7 bases). V lost 4 bases and J 3 bases, leaving 19 bases between the germline ends. This CDR3 comprises 15 residues. CDR1 SQVTM and CDR2 ANQGSEA come from the germline V gene. As DNA, the CDR3 is TGCAGCGTTGGATCCGGGGGGCGAGACGGCTACGAGCAGTACTTC. This codes for CSVGSGGRDGYEQYF.

This clonotype was recorded a few times. The chain has TRBV11-2 and TRBJ2-7; possibly TRBD2 for D (6 bases). Germline CDR1 and CDR2: SGHAT and FQNNGV. V was shortened by 1 base and J by 0 bases, with 13 bases between the two germline ends. The CDR3 loop spans 16 amino acids. CDR3 coding DNA: TGTGCCAGCAGCTTAGGCGGAGGGAGGCACTCCTACGAGCAGTACTTC. It translates to CASSLGGGRHSYEQYF.

This clonotype turned up a few times. With a much larger clone just one base away, this may be a read error. Because the CDR3 is missing its conserved closing phenylalanine or tryptophan, this is likely a read error. The chain combines TRBV7-3 with TRBJ2-1, with 8 positions matching TRBD2. Germline lookup yields CDR1 SGHTA and CDR2 FQGTGA. Germline trimming cut 9 bases from V and 0 bases from J; bases unmatched to any gene: 4. The CDR3 consists of 14 residues. The CDR3 sequence: CARIAGLSYNEQFL. As DNA, the CDR3 is TGTGCCAGAATAGCGGGACTCTCCTACAATGAGCAGTTCCTC.